These 9 T cell receptor beta chains were all obtained from the same sample, sequenced in a study of response to subunit inactivated influenza vaccine. TCRdb itself ran the RT-PCR reads through MiXCR, one entry per CDR3 protein. This sample carries about 500,000 distinct CDR3 sequences, approximately 16% of them seen once, and the ten largest clones take 3%. The source was CD4+ T cells sorted from PBMCs, collected roughly 24 months after vaccination. The receptor source for this set is a man between 50 and 75 years old who received an inactivated influenza vaccine.

The chain uses TRBV18 and TRBJ1-1, with a possible D match to TRBD1 (6 bases). Germline V gene sequence: CDR1 KGHSH, CDR2 LQKENI. This CDR3 region has 16 residues. V was cut by 2 bases and J by 5 bases, with 18 bases left in between. This chain's CDR3 is CASSPSQGRRTTEAFF. The CDR3 bases are TGTGCCAGCTCACCAAGTCAGGGGAGAAGAACGACTGAAGCTTTCTTT.

The chain recombines TRBV10-3 with TRBJ2-1, with a possible D match to TRBD2 (5 bases). Germline-derived CDR1 and CDR2 are ENHRY and SYGVKD. Trimming took off 11 bases at V and 11 bases at J, with 10 bases between the two ends. This CDR3 has 9 amino acids. The CDR3 sequence is CAARAKQFF. The CDR3 region has the DNA TGTGCCGCGAGGGCAAAGCAGTTCTTC.

This clonotype was seen more than once but under ten times. The chain is built from TRBV5-1 and TRBJ1-2; no clear D. Per germline, CDR1 SGHRS and CDR2 YFSETQ. The ends were cut back, 0 bases at V and 4 bases at J, with 7 bases in the middle. The CDR3 is 13 amino acids. The CDR3 spells CASSLGSVYGYTF. CDR3 bases: TGCGCCAGCAGCTTGGGAAGCGTCTATGGCTACACCTTC.

This clonotype was observed a few times. The chain carries TRBV12-3 or TRBV12-4 and TRBJ2-7; 8 bases are shared with TRBD1. CDR3 length equals 15 residues. The V segment lost 3 bases and the J segment 3 bases; nucleotides outside the gene matches: 7. The CDR3 is CASSFGQGIFYEQYF. The CDR3 coding sequence is TGTGCCAGCAGTTTCGGACAGGGAATTTTCTACGAGCAGTACTTC.

In its sample, this clonotype was seen a few times. In DNA form, the CDR3 reads TGCAGTGCTAGAGATTCGGCAGGGAGTATGTTCCAGCAGTACTTC. It is translated as CSARDSAGSMFQQYF. This sequence joins TRBV20-1 and TRBJ2-7; D possibly uses TRBD1 or TRBD2 (5 bases each). Germline V CDR1 and CDR2: DFQATT, SNEGSKA (reference sequence). V was pared by 0 bases and J by 8 bases, with 20 bases between. CDR3 length equals 15 residues.

J is TRBJ2-1 and V is TRBV7-2; D unclear. Germline V gene data show CDR1 as SGHTA and CDR2 as FQGNSA. This CDR3 is 14 amino acids long. V lost 0 bases and J lost 6, with 9 bases in between. Here the CDR3 reads CASSLAGYINEQFF. The CDR3 DNA sequence: TGTGCCAGCAGCTTAGCGGGTTACATCAATGAGCAGTTCTTC.

The chain couples TRBV12-2 to TRBJ1-2. TRBV12-2 is a known pseudogene. CDR3 length: 17 residues. The CDR3 region has the DNA TGTGCAAGTCGCCCGAGGGCCTGTGGGGGCCGGGTCTATGGCTACACCTTC. Its translation is CASRPRACGGRVYGYTF.

This clonotype was found a few times. CDR3 residues: CASSLQTGGTYEQYF. The CDR3 DNA reads TGCGCCAGCAGCTTGCAAACAGGGGGCACCTACGAGCAGTACTTC. J is TRBJ2-7 and V is TRBV5-1; 9 bases map to TRBD1. Germline V gene sequence: CDR1 SGHRS, CDR2 YFSETQ. V trimming: 1 base; J trimming: 2 bases; junction bases outside the gene matches: 4. This CDR3 comprises 15 residues.

The chain employs TRBV10-3 and TRBJ1-1; 9 bases are a match to TRBD1. J lost 4 bases, V lost 0 bases, and 6 bases had no gene match. The CDR3 extends over 16 amino acids. Per germline, CDR1 ENHRY and CDR2 SYGVKD. CDR3 nucleotide sequence: TGTGCCATCAGTGAGTCAGACAGGGGGTCGAGCACTGAAGCTTTCTTT. Translation: CAISESDRGSSTEAFF.